This TCR beta chain emerged from a study of shared clonotypes between healthy human individuals. Whole-study results and caveats: Since donors were few, the genetic and exposure-history diversity represented was limited.

This CDR3 contains 11 residues. V lost 6 bases to trimming and J lost 6 bases, with 11 bases between them. Per germline, CDR1 DFQATT and CDR2 SNEGSKA (reference sequence). In the case of this clone: Its antigen is unidentified.

The assay was immunoSEQ multiplex PCR, and TCRdb's table has in-frame clones only and misses some. The data contain tens of thousands of clones, 62% of them singletons. Nashville, Tennessee was home to all donors, each a Caucasian adult. Sequenced material: memory CD8+ T cells sorted from blood. Subset here: CD45RO+ cells pooled with CCR7-negative TemRA cells. This clonotype was sampled from a young man in good health. The rearrangement uses TRBV20-1 and TRBJ1-2; D unresolved. CDR3 coding DNA: TGCAGTGCGGCGAGGAGTGATGGCTACACCTTC. This gives the protein CSAARSDGYTF.